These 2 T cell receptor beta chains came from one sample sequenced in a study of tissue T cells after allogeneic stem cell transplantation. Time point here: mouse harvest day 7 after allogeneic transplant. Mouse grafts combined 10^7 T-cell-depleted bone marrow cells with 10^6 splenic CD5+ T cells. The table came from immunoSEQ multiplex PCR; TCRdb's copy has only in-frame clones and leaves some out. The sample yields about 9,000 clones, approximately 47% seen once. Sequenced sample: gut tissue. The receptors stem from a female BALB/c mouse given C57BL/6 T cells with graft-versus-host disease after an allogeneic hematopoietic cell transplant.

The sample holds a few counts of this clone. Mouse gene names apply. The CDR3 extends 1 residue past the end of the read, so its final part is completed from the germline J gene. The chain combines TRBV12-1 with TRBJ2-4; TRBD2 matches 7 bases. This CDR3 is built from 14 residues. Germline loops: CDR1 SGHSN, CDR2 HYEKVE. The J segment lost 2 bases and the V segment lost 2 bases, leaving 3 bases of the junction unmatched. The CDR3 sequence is CASSPTGSQNTLYF. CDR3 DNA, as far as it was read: TGTGCCAGCTCTCCGACTGGGTCTCAAAACACCTTGTAC.

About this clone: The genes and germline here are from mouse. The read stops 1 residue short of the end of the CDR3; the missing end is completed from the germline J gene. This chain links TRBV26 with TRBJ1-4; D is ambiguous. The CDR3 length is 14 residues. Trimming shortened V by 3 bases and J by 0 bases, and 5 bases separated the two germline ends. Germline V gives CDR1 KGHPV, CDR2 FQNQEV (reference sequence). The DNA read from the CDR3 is TGTGCCAGCAGTCTAACAGTTTCCAACGAAAGATTATTT. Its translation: CASSLTVSNERLF. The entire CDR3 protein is CASSLTVSNERLFF.